Reported below is one T cell receptor (beta chain). Its cognate antigen is unknown. Germline CDR1 reads MNHEY; CDR2 reads SVGAGI. Trimming shortened V by 1 base and J by 8 bases, and 14 bases separated the two germline ends. This CDR3 is 14 amino acids long. TCRdb's table, derived via immunoSEQ multiplex PCR, lists solely in-frame clones and lacks some. There are some 95,000 clones in the sample; roughly 75% occur only once, and roughly 7% lies in the top ten. The sample's time point: baseline, week 1 (first vaccination visit). The treatment: pre-vaccination baseline after standard-of-care therapy. This entry comes from a study of a mutant IDH1 vaccine in newly diagnosed glioma. As for the study in general: Averaging 40.4 years of age, treated patients were about 60% male and approximately 40% female. Most had both radiotherapy and temozolomide beforehand; others had only one.

Study-level findings and limits: Evidence of vaccine-induced immune responses was documented in 85% to 95% of patients. It seemed that pseudoprogression was not linked to changes in the top peripheral T cell clonotypes.

The sample in question was PBMCs, obtained from a glioma patient treated with radiotherapy, temozolomide or both. The rearrangement links TRBV6-5 to TRBJ1-1; the D is unclear. The sequence came from a man aged 35-49 years with glioma. CDR3 in amino acids: CASSYFGVNNEAFF. The CDR3, as DNA: TGTGCCAGCAGTTACTTCGGCGTCAATAACGAAGCTTTCTTT.